What follows are 16 T cell receptor beta chains derived from one specimen sequenced in a study of shared clonotypes between healthy human individuals. Assay: immunoSEQ multiplex PCR; the TCRdb copy retains only in-frame clones and omits some. The repertoire holds about 2.4 million clones, with approximately 93% as singletons. The specimen sequenced was naive CD4+ T cells from PBMCs. The sample's subset: CD45RA+ positively selected. These receptors all come from a man aged 18 to 30 in good health. Some clones in this sample may be carry-over from other donors' samples.

This chain connects TRBV5-4 to TRBJ1-2, with D maybe TRBD1 (5 bases). From germline, CDR1 is SGHNT and CDR2 YYREEE (reference sequence). The CDR3 totals 14 residues. Trimming pared 3 bases from V and 5 bases from J, leaving 14 bases between. CDR3 DNA sequence: TGTGCCAGCAGCTCCGGACGGGGCTCGTATGGCTACACCTTC. It is translated as CASSSGRGSYGYTF.

The chain carries TRBV30 and TRBJ1-6; perhaps TRBD1 as D (6 bases). This CDR3 spans 15 amino acids. CDR1 is GTSNPN and CDR2 is SVGIG in the germline V gene (reference sequence). Trimming cost V 0 bases and J 6 bases, with 12 bases left between them. The CDR3 DNA is TGTGCCTGGAGTGTATCCCAGGGGCGTAATTCACCCCTCCACTTT. This translates into CAWSVSQGRNSPLHF.

The J gene is TRBJ2-5, the V gene TRBV7-7; 8 bases agree with TRBD1. Looked up from germline, CDR1 is SSHAT and CDR2 is FNYEAQ (reference sequence). This CDR3 is built from 16 residues. V shed 3 bases, J shed 6 bases, and the junction held 12 bases outside the gene matches. The CDR3 DNA is TGTGCCAGCAGCTTTGGGGCAGGGGGCGCAGTGAAGACCCAGTACTTC. This encodes CASSFGAGGAVKTQYF.

The chain uses TRBV5-5 and TRBJ2-1; D unclear. CDR1 SGHKS and CDR2 YYEKEE come from the germline V gene (reference sequence). Trimming removed 0 bases from V and 6 bases from J, with 7 bases in between. The CDR3 consists of 13 residues. CDR3 sequence (DNA): TGTGCCAGCAGCTTGGGCGCGCTCAATGAGCAGTTCTTC. Translated: CASSLGALNEQFF. Based on the CDR3 plus reference TRBV5-5 and TRBJ2-1, the full variable domain is DAGVTQSPTHLIKTRGQQVTLRCSPISGHKSVSWYQQVLGQGPQFIFQYYEKEERGRGNFPDRFSARQFPNYSSELNVNALLLGDSALYLCASSLGALNEQFFGPGTRLTVL.

The chain joins TRBV4-3 to TRBJ2-2; maybe TRBD2 (5 bases). The germline V and J ends were trimmed by 4 bases and 7 bases, with 22 bases remaining between them. The V gene's germline CDR1 is LGHNA and CDR2 YSLEER. The CDR3 sequence is 17 residues long. This chain's CDR3 is CASSPQPSGLVVGELFF. CDR3 bases: TGCGCCAGCAGCCCCCAGCCGAGCGGTTTGGTAGTCGGGGAGCTGTTTTTT.

The chain employs TRBV7-2 and TRBJ2-7; 8 bases align to TRBD1. V lost 3 bases to trimming and J lost 5 bases; unmatched junction nucleotides: 3. The CDR3 covers 13 residues. The germline V gene has CDR1 SGHTA and CDR2 FQGNSA. The CDR3: CASSLDRVDEQYF. CDR3 in DNA: TGTGCCAGCAGCTTGGACAGGGTGGACGAGCAGTACTTC. The full variable domain, its missing parts supplied by reference TRBV7-2 and TRBJ2-7, is GAGVSQSPSNKVTEKGKDVELRCDPISGHTALYWYRQSLGQGLEFLIYFQGNSAPDKSGLPSDRFSAERTGGSVSTLTIQRTQQEDSAVYLCASSLDRVDEQYFGPGTRLTVT.

This chain joins TRBV2 and TRBJ2-5, with 8 bases that match TRBD1. CDR3 size: 15 residues. With 6 bases clipped from V and 0 bases from J, the junction kept 6 bases outside the gene matches. Germline CDR1 reads SNHLY; CDR2 reads FYNNEI. The CDR3, as DNA: TGTGCCAGCAGCGCAAGGACAGGGTACCAAGAGACCCAGTACTTC. Its protein product is CASSARTGYQETQYF.

This clone was recorded only once. The genes are TRBV6-1 and TRBJ2-7; 7 nucleotides agree with TRBD1. CDR1 is MNHNS and CDR2 is SASEGT in the germline V gene. This CDR3 spans 16 amino acids. Losses at the gene ends were 4 bases for V and 2 bases for J; bases not matched to a gene: 11. The CDR3: CASSGEPRTGAYEQYF. Here the CDR3 DNA reads TGTGCCAGCAGTGGGGAACCCCGAACAGGGGCCTACGAGCAGTACTTC.

This sequence joins TRBV7-2 and TRBJ1-4, with unresolved D. Trimming took 0 bases from V and 10 from J, leaving 12 bases between them. The CDR3 runs to 14 residues. Germline values: CDR1 SGHTA, CDR2 FQGNSA. The CDR3 sequence is CASSLASVGGKLFF. The DNA for the CDR3 is TGTGCCAGCAGCTTAGCCTCCGTAGGCGGAAAACTGTTTTTT.

The chain links TRBV5-6 to TRBJ1-3, with D hard to call. Trimming cost V 0 bases and J 0 bases, with 10 bases left between them. CDR1 SGHDT and CDR2 YYEEEE come from the germline V gene. CDR3 length equals 16 residues. CDR3 in DNA: TGTGCCAGCAGCTTGGTCCCCCGTAGCTCTGGAAACACCATATATTTT. As protein: CASSLVPRSSGNTIYF.

This clone was observed a few times. V usage is TRBV6-6 and J usage is TRBJ1-1; possibly TRBD1 for D (5 bases). Trimming removed 6 bases from V and 7 bases from J, with 12 bases in between. The CDR3 spans 12 residues. Germline V gives CDR1 MNHNY, CDR2 SVGAGI (reference sequence). For the CDR3, the DNA is TGTGCCAGCAGAGAAGGGACGGATGAAGCTTTCTTT. This encodes CASREGTDEAFF.

The rearrangement joins TRBV14 to TRBJ1-1; the D gene is possibly TRBD1 (6 bases). The CDR3 loop spans 17 amino acids. V lost 3 bases and J 2 bases, leaving 19 bases between the germline ends. Germline V CDR1 and CDR2: SGHDN, FVKESK. In DNA form, the CDR3 reads TGTGCCAGCAGCCATCTCAGCGGGGGCTTCTCAAACACTGAAGCTTTCTTT. This translates into CASSHLSGGFSNTEAFF.

As concerns this clone: This specimen includes other DNA sequences encoding the same CDR3. This sequence joins TRBV28 and TRBJ2-1, with D uncertain. V was clipped by 4 bases and J by 3 bases, with 4 bases between them. This CDR3 spans 12 amino acids. Per germline, CDR1 MDHEN and CDR2 SYDVKM. The CDR3 reads CASSSNYNEQFF. The DNA of the CDR3 is TGTGCCAGCAGTTCTAACTACAATGAGCAGTTCTTC.

The CDR3 bases are TGTGCCAGCAGCTCCCCCACAGACAGGGCATCAAGGAATGAGCAGTTCTTC. This sequence encodes CASSSPTDRASRNEQFF. The chain uses TRBV7-3 and TRBJ2-1; 7 bases align to TRBD1. The CDR3 is made up of 17 amino acids. Germline CDR1 and CDR2: SGHTA and FQGTGA. J was trimmed by 7 bases and V by 4 bases; bases with no gene match: 16.

The chain carries TRBV16 and TRBJ2-2, with TRBD1 matching 7 bases. CDR1 is KGHSY, CDR2 FQNENV, per germline. Germline trimming cut 4 bases from V and 6 bases from J; bases unmatched to any gene: 11. The CDR3 runs 16 residues. The CDR3 protein is CASSPIQTGSPGELFF. CDR3 nucleotide sequence: TGTGCCAGCAGCCCGATCCAGACAGGGAGTCCCGGGGAGCTGTTTTTT. Full variable domain (rest looked up from reference TRBV16 and TRBJ2-2): GEEVAQTPKHLVRGEGQKAKLYCAPIKGHSYVFWYQQVLKNEFKFLISFQNENVFDETGMPKERFSAKCLPNSPCSLEIQATKLEDSAVYFCASSPIQTGSPGELFFGEGSRLTVL.

The chain combines TRBV6-1 with TRBJ2-7; TRBD2 matches 13 bases. Germline V lookup: CDR1 MNHNS, CDR2 SASEGT. V dropped 0 bases and J dropped 2; count of bases not matched to a gene: 7. The CDR3 totals 18 residues. Here the CDR3 DNA reads TGTGCCAGCAGTGAAGCGGGGAGACTAGCGGGAGGACCCTACGAGCAGTACTTC. Translating gives CASSEAGRLAGGPYEQYF.